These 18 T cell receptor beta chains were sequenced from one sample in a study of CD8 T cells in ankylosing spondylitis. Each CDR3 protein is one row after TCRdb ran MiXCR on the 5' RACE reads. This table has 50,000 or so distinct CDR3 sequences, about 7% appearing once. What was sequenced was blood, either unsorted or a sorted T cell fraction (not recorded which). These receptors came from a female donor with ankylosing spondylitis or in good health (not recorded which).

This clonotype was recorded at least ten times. CDR3 amino acids: CASSQVMLGAEHSTYGYTF. The CDR3 bases are TGTGCCAGCAGCCAAGTCATGTTGGGGGCCGAACACTCAACCTATGGCTACACCTTC. The chain uses TRBV3-1 and TRBJ1-2, with TRBD1 as a possible D gene (6 bases). CDR3 length: 19 amino acids. The germline V gene encodes CDR1 LGHDT and CDR2 YNNKEL (reference sequence). V lost 1 base and J 4 bases, leaving 25 bases between the germline ends.

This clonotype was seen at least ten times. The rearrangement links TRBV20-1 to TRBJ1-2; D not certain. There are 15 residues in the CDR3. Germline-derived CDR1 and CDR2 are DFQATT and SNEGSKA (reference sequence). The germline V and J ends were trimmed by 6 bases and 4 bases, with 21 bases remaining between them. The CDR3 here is CSASVQAPGSYGYTF. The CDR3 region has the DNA TGCAGTGCCTCCGTCCAGGCCCCGGGTTCCTATGGCTACACCTTC.

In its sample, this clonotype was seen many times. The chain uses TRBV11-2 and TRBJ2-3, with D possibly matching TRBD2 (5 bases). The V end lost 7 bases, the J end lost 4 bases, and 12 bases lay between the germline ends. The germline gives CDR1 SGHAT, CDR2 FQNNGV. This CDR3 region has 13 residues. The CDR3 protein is CASNQPGADTQYF. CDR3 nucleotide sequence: TGTGCCAGCAACCAACCCGGGGCAGATACGCAGTATTTT.

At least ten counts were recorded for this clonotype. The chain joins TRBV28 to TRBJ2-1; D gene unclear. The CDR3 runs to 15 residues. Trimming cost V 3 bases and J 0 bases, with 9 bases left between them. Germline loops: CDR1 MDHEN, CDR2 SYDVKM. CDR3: CASSFGASSYNEQFF. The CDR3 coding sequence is TGTGCCAGCAGTTTTGGCGCTAGCTCCTACAATGAGCAGTTCTTC. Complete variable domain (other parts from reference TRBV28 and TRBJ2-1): DVKVTQSSRYLVKRTGEKVFLECVQDMDHENMFWYRQDPGLGLRLIYFSYDVKMKEKGDIPEGYSVSREKKERFSLILESASTNQTSMYLCASSFGASSYNEQFFGPGTRLTVL.

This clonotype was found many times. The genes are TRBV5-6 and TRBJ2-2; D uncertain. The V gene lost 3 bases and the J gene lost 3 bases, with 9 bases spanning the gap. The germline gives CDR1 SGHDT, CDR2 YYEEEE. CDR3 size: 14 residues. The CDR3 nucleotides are TGTGCCAGCAGCTCCGCCACCTACACCGGGGAGCTGTTTTTT. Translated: CASSSATYTGELFF.

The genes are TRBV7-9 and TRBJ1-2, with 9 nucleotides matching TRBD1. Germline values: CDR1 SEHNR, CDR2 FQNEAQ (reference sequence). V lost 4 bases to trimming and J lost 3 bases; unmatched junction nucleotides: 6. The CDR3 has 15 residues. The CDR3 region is CASSWGQGADYGYTF. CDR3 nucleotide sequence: TGTGCCAGCAGCTGGGGACAGGGTGCGGACTATGGCTACACCTTC.

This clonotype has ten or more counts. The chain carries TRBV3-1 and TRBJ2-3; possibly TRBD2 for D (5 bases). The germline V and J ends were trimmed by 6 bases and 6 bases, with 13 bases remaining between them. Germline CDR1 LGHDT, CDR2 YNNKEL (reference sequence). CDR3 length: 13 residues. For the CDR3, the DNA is TGTGCCAGCAGAGACCGAGCGGTGGATACGCAGTATTTT. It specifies CASRDRAVDTQYF.

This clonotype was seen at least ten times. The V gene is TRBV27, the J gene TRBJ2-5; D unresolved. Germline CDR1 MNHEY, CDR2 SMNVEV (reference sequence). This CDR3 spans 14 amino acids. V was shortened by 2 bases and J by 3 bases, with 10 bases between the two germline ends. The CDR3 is CASSLLGQKETQYF. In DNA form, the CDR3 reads TGTGCCAGCAGTTTACTGGGCCAGAAAGAGACCCAGTACTTC.

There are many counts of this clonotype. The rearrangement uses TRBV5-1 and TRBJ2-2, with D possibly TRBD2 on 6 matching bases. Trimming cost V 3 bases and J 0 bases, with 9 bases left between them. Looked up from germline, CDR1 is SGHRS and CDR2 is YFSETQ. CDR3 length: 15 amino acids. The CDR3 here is CASSWGETNTGELFF. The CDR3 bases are TGCGCCAGCAGCTGGGGGGAAACGAACACCGGGGAGCTGTTTTTT. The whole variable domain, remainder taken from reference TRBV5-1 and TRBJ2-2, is KAGVTQTPRYLIKTRGQQVTLSCSPISGHRSVSWYQQTPGQGLQFLFEYFSETQRNKGNFPGRFSGRQFSNSRSEMNVSTLELGDSALYLCASSWGETNTGELFFGEGSRLTVL.

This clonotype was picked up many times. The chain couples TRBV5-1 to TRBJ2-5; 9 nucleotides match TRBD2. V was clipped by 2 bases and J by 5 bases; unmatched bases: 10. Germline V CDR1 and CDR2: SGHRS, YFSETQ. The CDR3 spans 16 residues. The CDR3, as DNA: TGCGCCAGCAGCTTCCACCCGCGGGGGGGCCGGGAGACCCAGTACTTC. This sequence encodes CASSFHPRGGRETQYF. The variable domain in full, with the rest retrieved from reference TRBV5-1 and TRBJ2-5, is KAGVTQTPRYLIKTRGQQVTLSCSPISGHRSVSWYQQTPGQGLQFLFEYFSETQRNKGNFPGRFSGRQFSNSRSEMNVSTLELGDSALYLCASSFHPRGGRETQYFGPGTRLLVL.

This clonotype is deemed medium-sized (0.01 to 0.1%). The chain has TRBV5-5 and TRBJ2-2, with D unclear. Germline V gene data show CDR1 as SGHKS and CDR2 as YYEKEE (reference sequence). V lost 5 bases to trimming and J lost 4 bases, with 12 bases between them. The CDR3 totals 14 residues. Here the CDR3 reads CASRSWGITGELFF. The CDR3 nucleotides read TGTGCCAGCAGATCATGGGGAATCACCGGGGAGCTGTTTTTT.

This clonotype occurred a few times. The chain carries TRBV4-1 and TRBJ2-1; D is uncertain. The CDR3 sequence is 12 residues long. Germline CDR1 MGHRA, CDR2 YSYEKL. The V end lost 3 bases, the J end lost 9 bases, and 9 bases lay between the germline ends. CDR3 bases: TGCGCCAGCAGCCAGTTCGACGGTGAGCAGTTCTTC. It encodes CASSQFDGEQFF.

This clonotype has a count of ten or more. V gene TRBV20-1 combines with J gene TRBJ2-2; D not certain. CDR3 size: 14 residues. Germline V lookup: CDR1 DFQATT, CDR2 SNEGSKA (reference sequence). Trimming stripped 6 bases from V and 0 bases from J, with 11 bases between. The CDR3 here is CSAPGPSNTGELFF. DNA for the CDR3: TGCAGTGCCCCCGGGCCATCGAACACCGGGGAGCTGTTTTTT.

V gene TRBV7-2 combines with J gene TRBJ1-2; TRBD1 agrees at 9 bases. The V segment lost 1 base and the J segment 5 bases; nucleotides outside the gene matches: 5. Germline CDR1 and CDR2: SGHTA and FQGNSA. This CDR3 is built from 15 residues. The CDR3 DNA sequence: TGTGCCAGCAGCTTAGTCCGGACAGGGGCGTATGGCTACACCTTC. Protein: CASSLVRTGAYGYTF.

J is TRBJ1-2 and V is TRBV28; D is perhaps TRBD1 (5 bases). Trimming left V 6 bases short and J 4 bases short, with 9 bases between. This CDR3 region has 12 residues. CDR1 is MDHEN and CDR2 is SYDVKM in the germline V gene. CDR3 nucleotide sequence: TGTGCCAGCAGCCGGGGCGGCTATGGCTACACCTTC. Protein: CASSRGGYGYTF.

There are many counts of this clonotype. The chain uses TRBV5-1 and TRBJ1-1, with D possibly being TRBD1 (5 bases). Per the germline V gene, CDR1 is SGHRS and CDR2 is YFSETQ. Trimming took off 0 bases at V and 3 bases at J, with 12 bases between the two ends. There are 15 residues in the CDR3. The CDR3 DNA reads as TGCGCCAGCAGCTTGGTCGGGACGACGGACACTGAAGCTTTCTTT. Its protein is CASSLVGTTDTEAFF. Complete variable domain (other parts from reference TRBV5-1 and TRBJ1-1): KAGVTQTPRYLIKTRGQQVTLSCSPISGHRSVSWYQQTPGQGLQFLFEYFSETQRNKGNFPGRFSGRQFSNSRSEMNVSTLELGDSALYLCASSLVGTTDTEAFFGQGTRLTVV.

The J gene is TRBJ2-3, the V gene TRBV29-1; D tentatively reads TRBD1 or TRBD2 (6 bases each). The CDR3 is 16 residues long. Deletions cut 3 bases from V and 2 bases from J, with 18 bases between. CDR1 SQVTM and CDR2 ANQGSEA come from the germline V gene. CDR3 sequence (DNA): TGCAGCGTTGACCCGTGGCGGGACAAGATCACAGATACGCAGTATTTT. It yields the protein CSVDPWRDKITDTQYF.

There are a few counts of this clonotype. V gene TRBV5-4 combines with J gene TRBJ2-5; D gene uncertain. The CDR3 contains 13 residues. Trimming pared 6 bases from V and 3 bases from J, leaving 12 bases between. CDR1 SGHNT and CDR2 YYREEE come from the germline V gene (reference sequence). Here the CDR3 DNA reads TGTGCCAGCAACCTCGTTGGGAAAGAGACCCAGTACTTC. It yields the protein CASNLVGKETQYF.